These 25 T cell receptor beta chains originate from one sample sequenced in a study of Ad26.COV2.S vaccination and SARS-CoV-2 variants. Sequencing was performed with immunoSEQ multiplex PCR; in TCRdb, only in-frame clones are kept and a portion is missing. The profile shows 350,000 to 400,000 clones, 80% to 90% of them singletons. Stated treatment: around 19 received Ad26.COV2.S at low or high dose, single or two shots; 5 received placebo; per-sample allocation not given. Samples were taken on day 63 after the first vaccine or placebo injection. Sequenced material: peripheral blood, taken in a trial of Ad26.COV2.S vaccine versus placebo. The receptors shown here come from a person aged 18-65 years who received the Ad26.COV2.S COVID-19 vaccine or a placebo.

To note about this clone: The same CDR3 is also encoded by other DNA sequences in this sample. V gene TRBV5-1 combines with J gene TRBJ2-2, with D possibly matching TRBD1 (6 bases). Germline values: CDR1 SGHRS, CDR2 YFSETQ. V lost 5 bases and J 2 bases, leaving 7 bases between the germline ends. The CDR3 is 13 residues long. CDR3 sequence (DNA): TGCGCCAGCAGACAGGGAAACACCGGGGAGCTGTTTTTT. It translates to CASRQGNTGELFF.

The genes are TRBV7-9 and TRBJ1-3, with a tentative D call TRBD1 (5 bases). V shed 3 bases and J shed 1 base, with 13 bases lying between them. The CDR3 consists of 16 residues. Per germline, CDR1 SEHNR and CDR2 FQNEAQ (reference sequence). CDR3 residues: CASSLAGEGSGNTIYF. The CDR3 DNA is TGTGCCAGCAGCTTGGCAGGAGAGGGGTCTGGAAACACCATATATTTT.

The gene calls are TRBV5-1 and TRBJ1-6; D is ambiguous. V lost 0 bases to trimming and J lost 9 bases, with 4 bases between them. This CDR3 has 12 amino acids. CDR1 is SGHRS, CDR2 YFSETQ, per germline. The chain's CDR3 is CASSLEASPLHF. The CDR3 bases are TGCGCCAGCAGCTTGGAAGCTTCACCCCTCCACTTT.

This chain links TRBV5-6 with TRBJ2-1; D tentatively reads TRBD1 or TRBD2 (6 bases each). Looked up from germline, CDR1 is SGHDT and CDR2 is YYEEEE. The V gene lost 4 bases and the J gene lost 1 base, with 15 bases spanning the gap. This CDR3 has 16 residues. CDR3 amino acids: CASSPAGGRSYNEQFF. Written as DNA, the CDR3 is TGTGCCAGCAGCCCCGCCGGGGGCCGATCCTACAATGAGCAGTTCTTC.

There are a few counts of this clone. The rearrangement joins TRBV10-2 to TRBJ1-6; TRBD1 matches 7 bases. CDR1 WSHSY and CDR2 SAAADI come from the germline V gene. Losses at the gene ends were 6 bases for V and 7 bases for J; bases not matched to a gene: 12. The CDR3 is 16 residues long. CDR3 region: CASRDIYLQGNSPLHF. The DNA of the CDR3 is TGCGCCAGCAGGGACATTTACTTACAGGGGAATTCACCCCTCCACTTT.

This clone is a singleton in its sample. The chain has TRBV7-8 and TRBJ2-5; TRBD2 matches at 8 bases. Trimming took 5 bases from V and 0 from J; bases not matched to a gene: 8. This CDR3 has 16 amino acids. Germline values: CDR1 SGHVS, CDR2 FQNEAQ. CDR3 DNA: TGTGCCAGCAGCCAGATAGCGGGGACCCACCAAGAGACCCAGTACTTC. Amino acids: CASSQIAGTHQETQYF.

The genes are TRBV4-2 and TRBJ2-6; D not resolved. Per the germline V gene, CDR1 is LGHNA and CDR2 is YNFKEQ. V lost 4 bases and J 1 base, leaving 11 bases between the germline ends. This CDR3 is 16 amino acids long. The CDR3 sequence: CASSPDTDSGANVLTF. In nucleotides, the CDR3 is TGTGCCAGCAGCCCCGACACCGATTCTGGGGCCAACGTCCTGACTTTC.

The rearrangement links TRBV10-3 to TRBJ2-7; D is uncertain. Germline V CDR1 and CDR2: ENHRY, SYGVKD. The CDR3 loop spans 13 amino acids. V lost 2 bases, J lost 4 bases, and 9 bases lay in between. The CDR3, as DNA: TGTGCCATCAGTGAGCTTGCCGATTACGAGCAGTACTTC. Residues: CAISELADYEQYF.

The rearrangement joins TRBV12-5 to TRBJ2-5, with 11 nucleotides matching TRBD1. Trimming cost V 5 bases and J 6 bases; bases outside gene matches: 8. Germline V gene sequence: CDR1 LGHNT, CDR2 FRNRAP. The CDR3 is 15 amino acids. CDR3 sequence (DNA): TGTGCTAGTGGTCCCAGGACAGGGGGCTTCAAGACCCAGTACTTC. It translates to CASGPRTGGFKTQYF.

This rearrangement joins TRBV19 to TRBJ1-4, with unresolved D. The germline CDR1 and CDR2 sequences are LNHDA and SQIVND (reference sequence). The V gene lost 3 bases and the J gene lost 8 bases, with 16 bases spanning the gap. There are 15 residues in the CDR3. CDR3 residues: CASSIWLKGNEKLFF. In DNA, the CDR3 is TGTGCCAGTAGTATTTGGCTCAAAGGCAACGAAAAACTGTTTTTT.

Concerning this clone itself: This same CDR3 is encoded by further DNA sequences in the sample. CDR3 nucleotides: TGTGCCACCAGCAGAGACAGGGTGGGCACCGGGGAGCTGTTTTTT. As protein: CATSRDRVGTGELFF. The genes are TRBV15 and TRBJ2-2; the D gene is possibly TRBD1 (5 bases). This CDR3 has 15 residues. V shed 0 bases and J shed 4 bases, with 9 bases lying between them. CDR1 LNHNV and CDR2 YYDKDF come from the germline V gene (reference sequence).

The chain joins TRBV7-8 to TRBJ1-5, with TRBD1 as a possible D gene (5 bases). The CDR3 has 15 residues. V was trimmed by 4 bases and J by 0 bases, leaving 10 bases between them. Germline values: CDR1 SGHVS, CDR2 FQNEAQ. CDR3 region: CASSWGTGSNQPQHF. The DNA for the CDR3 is TGTGCCAGCAGCTGGGGGACGGGTAGCAATCAGCCCCAGCATTTT. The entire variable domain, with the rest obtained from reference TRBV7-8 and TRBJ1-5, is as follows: GAGVSQSPRYKVAKRGQDVALRCDPISGHVSLFWYQQALGQGPEFLTYFQNEAQLDKSGLPSDRFFAERPEGSVSTLKIQRTQQEDSAVYLCASSWGTGSNQPQHFGDGTRLSIL.

Written as DNA, the CDR3 is TGTGCCAGCAGCTTAGTCGGGACTACAAGCACAGATACGCAGTATTTT. Translating it yields CASSLVGTTSTDTQYF. The V gene is TRBV7-9, the J gene TRBJ2-3; 7 positions agree with TRBD2. The CDR3 has 16 residues. Germline V CDR1 and CDR2: SEHNR, FQNEAQ (reference sequence). V shed 1 base, J shed 0 bases, and the junction held 4 bases outside the gene matches. Full variable domain (missing parts from reference TRBV7-9 and TRBJ2-3): DTGVSQNPRHKITKRGQNVTFRCDPISEHNRLYWYRQTLGQGPEFLTYFQNEAQLEKSRLLSDRFSAERPKGSFSTLEIQRTEQGDSAMYLCASSLVGTTSTDTQYFGPGTRLTVL.

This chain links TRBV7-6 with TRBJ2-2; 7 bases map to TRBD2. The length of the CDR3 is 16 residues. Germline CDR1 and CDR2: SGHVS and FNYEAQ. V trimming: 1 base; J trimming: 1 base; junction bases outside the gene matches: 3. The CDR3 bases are TGTGCCAGCAGCTTAGGACTAGCAGAGAACACCGGGGAGCTGTTTTTT. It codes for CASSLGLAENTGELFF.

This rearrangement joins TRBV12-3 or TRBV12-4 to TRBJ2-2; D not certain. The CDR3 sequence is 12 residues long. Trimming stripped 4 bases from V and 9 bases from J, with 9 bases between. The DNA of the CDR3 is TGTGCCAGCAGTTACGACGGAAGGGAGCTGTTTTTT. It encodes CASSYDGRELFF.

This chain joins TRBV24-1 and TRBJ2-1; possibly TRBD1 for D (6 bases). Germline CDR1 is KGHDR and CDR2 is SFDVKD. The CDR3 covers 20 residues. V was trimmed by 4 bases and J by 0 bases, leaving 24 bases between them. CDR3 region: CATSDCPGHPFKYSYNEQFF. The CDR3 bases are TGTGCCACCAGTGACTGCCCGGGACACCCGTTCAAGTACTCCTACAATGAGCAGTTCTTC.

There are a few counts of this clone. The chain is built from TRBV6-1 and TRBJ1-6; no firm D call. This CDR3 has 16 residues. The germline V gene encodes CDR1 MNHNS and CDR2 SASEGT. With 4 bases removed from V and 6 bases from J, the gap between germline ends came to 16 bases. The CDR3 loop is CASSAASVFPNSPLHF. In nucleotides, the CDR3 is TGTGCCAGCAGTGCAGCCTCAGTCTTTCCTAATTCACCCCTCCACTTT.

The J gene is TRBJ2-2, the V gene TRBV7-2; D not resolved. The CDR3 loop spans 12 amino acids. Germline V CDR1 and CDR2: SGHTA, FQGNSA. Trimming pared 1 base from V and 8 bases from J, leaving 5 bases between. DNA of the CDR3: TGTGCCAGCAGCTTAGATAGGGGGGAGCTGTTTTTT. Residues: CASSLDRGELFF. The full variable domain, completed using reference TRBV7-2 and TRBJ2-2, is GAGVSQSPSNKVTEKGKDVELRCDPISGHTALYWYRQSLGQGLEFLIYFQGNSAPDKSGLPSDRFSAERTGGSVSTLTIQRTQQEDSAVYLCASSLDRGELFFGEGSRLTVL.

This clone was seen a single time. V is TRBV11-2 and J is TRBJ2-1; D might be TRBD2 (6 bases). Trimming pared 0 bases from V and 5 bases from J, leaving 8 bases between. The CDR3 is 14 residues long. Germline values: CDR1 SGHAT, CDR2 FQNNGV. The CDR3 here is CASSLDRLDNEQFF. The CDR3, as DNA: TGTGCCAGCAGCTTAGATCGACTAGACAATGAGCAGTTCTTC.

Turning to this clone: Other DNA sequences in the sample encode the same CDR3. The CDR3 DNA follows: TGTGCCAGTAGTCTCGGGTACGAGCAGTACTTC. Translation: CASSLGYEQYF. This sequence joins TRBV19 and TRBJ2-7; unclear D gene. This CDR3 region has 11 residues. Between the trimmed V and J ends, which lost 5 bases and 4 bases, there was a span of 6 bases. From germline, CDR1 is LNHDA and CDR2 SQIVND (reference sequence).

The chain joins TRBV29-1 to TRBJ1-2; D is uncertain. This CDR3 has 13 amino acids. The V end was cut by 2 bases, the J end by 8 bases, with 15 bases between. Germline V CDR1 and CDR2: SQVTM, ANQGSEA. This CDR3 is CSVERRLTGGYTF. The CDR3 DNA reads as TGCAGCGTTGAACGGCGGTTAACGGGAGGCTACACCTTC.

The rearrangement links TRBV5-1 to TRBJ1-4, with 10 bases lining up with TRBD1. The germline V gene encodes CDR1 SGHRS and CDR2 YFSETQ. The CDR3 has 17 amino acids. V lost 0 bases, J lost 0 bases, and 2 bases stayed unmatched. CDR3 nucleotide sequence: TGCGCCAGCAGCTTGGAGGGACAGGGGTCAACTAATGAAAAACTGTTTTTT. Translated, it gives CASSLEGQGSTNEKLFF.

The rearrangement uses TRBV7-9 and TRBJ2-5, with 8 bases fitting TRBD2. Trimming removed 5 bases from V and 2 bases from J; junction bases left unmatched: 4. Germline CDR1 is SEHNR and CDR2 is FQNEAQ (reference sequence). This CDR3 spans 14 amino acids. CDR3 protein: CASSPGGKQETQYF. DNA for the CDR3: TGTGCCAGCAGCCCGGGGGGGAAACAAGAGACCCAGTACTTC.

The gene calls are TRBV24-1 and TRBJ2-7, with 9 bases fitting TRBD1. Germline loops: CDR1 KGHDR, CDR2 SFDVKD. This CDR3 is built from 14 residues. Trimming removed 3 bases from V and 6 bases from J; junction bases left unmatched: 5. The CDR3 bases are TGTGCCACCAGTGATCCGGGACAGGGAGTCGAGCAGTACTTC. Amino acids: CATSDPGQGVEQYF.

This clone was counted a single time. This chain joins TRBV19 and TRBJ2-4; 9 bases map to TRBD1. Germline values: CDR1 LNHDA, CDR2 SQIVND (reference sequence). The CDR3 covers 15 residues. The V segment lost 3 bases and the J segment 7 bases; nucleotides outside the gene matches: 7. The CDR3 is CASSIVGQGINIQYF. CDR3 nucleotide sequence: TGTGCCAGTAGTATTGTCGGACAGGGGATCAACATTCAGTACTTC.